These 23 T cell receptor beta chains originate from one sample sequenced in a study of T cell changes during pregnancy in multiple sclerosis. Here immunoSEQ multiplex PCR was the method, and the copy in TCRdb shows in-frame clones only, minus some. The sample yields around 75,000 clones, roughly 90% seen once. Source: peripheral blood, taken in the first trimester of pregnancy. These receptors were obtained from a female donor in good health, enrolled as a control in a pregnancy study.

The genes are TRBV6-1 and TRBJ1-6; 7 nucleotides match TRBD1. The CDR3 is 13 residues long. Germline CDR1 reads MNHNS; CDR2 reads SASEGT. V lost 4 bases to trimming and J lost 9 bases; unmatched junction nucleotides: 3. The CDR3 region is CASSVQGPSPLHF. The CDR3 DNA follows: TGTGCCAGCAGTGTACAGGGGCCTTCACCCCTCCACTTT.

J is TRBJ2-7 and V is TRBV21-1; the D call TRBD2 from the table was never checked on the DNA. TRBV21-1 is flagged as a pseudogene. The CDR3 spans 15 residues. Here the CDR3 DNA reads TGTGCCAGCAGTCCCTCTAGCGGGTTCACCTACGAGCAGTACTTC. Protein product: CASSPSSGFTYEQYF.

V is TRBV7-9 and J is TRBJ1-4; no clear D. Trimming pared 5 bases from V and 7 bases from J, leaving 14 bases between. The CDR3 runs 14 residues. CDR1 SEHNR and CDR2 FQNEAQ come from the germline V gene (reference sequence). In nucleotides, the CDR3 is TGTGCCAGCAGCCACGAACTGGGAGTTGAAAAACTGTTTTTT. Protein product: CASSHELGVEKLFF.

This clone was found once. The CDR3 spells CATHLPSKPDRVGSTDTQYF. The CDR3 bases are TGTGCCACCCACCTCCCCAGCAAACCGGACAGGGTTGGGAGCACAGATACGCAGTATTTT. The chain recombines TRBV2 with TRBJ2-3, with 8 positions matching TRBD1. The CDR3 has 20 residues. V shed 10 bases, J shed 0 bases, and the junction held 24 bases outside the gene matches. From germline, CDR1 is SNHLY and CDR2 FYNNEI.

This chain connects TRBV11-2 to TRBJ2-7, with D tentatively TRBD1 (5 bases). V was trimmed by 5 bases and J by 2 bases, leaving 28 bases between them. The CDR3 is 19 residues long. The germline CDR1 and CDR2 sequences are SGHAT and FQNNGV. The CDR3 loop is CASSPNSIPATENAYEQYF. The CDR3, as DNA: TGTGCCAGCAGCCCCAACTCAATCCCCGCGACAGAGAACGCCTACGAGCAGTACTTC.

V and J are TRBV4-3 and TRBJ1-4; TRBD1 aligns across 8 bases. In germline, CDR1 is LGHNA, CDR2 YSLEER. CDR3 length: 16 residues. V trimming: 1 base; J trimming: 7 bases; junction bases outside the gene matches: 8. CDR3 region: CASSQASGRGLEKLFF. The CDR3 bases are TGCGCCAGCAGCCAAGCGTCGGGCAGGGGGCTTGAAAAACTGTTTTTT.

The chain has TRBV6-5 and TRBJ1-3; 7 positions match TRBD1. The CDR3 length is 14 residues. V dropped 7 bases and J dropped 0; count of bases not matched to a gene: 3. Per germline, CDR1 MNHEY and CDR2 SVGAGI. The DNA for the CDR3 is TGTGCCAGCATTCGGGACAGCTCTGGAAACACCATATATTTT. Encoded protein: CASIRDSSGNTIYF.

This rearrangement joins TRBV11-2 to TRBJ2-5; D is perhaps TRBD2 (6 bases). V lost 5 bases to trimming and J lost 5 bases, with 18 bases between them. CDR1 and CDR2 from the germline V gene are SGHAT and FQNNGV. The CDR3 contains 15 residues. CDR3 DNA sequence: TGTGCCAGCAGCCTGATCCGGACTATTCGGGAGACCCAGTACTTC. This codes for CASSLIRTIRETQYF.

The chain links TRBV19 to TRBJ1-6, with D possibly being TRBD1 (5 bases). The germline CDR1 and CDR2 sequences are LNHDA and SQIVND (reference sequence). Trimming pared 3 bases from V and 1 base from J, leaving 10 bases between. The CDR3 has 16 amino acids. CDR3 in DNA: TGTGCCAGTAGTATGTCAGGGAGGTCCTATAATTCACCCCTCCACTTT. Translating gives CASSMSGRSYNSPLHF.

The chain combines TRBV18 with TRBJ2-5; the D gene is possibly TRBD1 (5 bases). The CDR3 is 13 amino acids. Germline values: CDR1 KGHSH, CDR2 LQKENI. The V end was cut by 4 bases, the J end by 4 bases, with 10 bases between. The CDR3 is CASSQGLGETQYF. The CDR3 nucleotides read TGTGCCAGCTCACAGGGGCTTGGAGAGACCCAGTACTTC.

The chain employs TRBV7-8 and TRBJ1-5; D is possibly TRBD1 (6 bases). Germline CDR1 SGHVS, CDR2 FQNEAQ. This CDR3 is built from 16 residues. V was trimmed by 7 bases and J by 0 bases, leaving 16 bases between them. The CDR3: CASNQGQKNSNQPQHF. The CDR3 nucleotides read TGTGCCAGCAACCAAGGACAGAAAAATAGCAATCAGCCCCAGCATTTT.

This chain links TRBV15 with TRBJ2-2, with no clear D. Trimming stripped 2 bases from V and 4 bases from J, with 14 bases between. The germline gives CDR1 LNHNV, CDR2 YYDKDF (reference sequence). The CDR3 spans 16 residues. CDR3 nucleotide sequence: TGTGCCACCAGCAGACCAATAGCCCGGAGCACCGGGGAGCTGTTTTTT. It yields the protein CATSRPIARSTGELFF.

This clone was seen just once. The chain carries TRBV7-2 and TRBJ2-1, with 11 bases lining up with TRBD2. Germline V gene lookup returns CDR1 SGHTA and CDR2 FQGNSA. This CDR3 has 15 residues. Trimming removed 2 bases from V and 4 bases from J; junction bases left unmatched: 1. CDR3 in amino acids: CASSLRLAGYNEQFF. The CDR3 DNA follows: TGTGCCAGCAGCTTAAGACTAGCGGGGTACAATGAGCAGTTCTTC.

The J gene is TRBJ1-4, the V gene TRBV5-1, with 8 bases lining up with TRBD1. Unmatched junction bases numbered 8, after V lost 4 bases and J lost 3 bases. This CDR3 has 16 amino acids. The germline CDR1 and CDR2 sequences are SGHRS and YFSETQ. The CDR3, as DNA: TGCGCCAGCAGCGCCACCCCGGGACAGGCTAATGAAAAACTGTTTTTT. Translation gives CASSATPGQANEKLFF.

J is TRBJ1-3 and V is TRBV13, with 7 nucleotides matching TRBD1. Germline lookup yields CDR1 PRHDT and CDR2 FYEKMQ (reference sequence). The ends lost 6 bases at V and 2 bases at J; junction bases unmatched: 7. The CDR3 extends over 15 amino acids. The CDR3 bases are TGTGCCAGCAGGGGAACAGGGGAGGCTGGAAACACCATATATTTT. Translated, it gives CASRGTGEAGNTIYF.

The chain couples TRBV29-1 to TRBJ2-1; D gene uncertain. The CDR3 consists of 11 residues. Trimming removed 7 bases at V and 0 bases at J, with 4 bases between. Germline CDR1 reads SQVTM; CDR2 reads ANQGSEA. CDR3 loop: CSGGSYNEQFF. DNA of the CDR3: TGCAGCGGAGGCTCCTACAATGAGCAGTTCTTC.

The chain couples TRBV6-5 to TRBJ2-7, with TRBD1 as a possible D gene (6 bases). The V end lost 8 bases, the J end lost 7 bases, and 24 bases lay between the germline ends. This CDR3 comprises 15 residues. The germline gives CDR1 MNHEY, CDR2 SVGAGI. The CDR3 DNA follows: TGTGCCAGCGGGAGAATCGGGACAACCTCGGGTGAGCAGTACTTC. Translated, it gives CASGRIGTTSGEQYF.

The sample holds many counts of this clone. In DNA, the CDR3 is TGTGCCAGCAGTCCCGCGACTAGCGGGAGTCCCGACACCGGGGAGCTGTTTTTT. Its translation: CASSPATSGSPDTGELFF. The chain is built from TRBV6-4 and TRBJ2-2; TRBD2 aligns across 12 bases. The V gene's germline CDR1 is MRHNA and CDR2 SNTAGT. The CDR3 is made up of 18 amino acids. V was clipped by 5 bases and J by 3 bases; unmatched bases: 10.

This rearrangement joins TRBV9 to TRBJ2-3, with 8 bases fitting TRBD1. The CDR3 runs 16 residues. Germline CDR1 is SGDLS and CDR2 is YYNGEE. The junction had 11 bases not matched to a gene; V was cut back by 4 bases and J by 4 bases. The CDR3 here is CASSTPGTGNSDTQYF. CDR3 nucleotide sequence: TGTGCCAGCAGCACCCCCGGGACAGGTAATTCAGATACGCAGTATTTT.

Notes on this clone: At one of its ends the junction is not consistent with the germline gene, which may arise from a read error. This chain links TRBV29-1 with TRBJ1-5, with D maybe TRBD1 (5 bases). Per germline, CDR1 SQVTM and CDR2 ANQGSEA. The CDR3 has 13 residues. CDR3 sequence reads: CSVALTDNHPQHF. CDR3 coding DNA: TGCAGCGTTGCCCTGACAGACAATCATCCCCAGCATTTT. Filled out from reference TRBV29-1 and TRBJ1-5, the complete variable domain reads SAVISQKPSRDICQRGTSLTIQCQVDSQVTMMFWYRQQPGQSLTLIATANQGSEATYESGFVIDKFPISRPNLTFSTLTVSNMSPEDSSIYLCSVALTDNHPQHFGDGTRLSIL.

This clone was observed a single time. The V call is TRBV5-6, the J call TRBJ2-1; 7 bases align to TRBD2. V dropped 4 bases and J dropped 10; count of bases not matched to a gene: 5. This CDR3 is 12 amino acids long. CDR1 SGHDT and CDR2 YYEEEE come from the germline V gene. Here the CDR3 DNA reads TGTGCCAGCAGCCTACTGGGGGGGGAGCAGTTCTTC. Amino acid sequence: CASSLLGGEQFF. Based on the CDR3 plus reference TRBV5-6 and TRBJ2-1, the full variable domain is DAGVTQSPTHLIKTRGQQVTLRCSPKSGHDTVSWYQQALGQGPQFIFQYYEEEERQRGNFPDRFSGHQFPNYSSELNVNALLLGDSALYLCASSLLGGEQFFGPGTRLTVL.

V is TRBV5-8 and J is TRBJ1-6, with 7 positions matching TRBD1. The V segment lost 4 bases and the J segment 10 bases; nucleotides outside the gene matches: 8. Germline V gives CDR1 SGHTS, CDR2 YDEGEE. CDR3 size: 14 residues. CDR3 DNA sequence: TGTGCCAGCAGCGCAAGGGACAGACGATCACCCCTCCACTTT. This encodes CASSARDRRSPLHF.

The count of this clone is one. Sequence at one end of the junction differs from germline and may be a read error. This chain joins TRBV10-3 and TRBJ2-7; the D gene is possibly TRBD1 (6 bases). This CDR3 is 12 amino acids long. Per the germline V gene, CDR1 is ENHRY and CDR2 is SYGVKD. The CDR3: CAISESPGHTGF. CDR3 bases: TGTGCCATCAGTGAGTCCCCGGGACACACCGGCTTC.